This TCR beta chain was profiled in a study of identical twins. Findings and caveats of the study: Memory repertoires lacked the insertion deficit that abundant cord blood beta clonotypes showed.

Each CDR3 protein is one row after TCRdb ran MiXCR on the 5' RACE reads. The sample includes approximately 500,000 distinct CDR3 sequences, 24% of them seen just once. This clonotype was seen only a few times. What it recognizes is unknown. Germline CDR1 reads SGHRS; CDR2 reads YFSETQ. This CDR3 has 17 amino acids. The ends lost 6 bases at V and 0 bases at J; junction bases unmatched: 12. The same sample was also used in a study of T cells expressing NK-cell markers.

The chain employs TRBV5-1 and TRBJ2-1; 7 bases align to TRBD2. The sample taken for sequencing was CD4+ T cells sorted from blood. The TCR sequence derives from a woman between 18 and 30 years old in good health. Here the CDR3 reads CASTRLAEPSSYNEQFF. For the CDR3, the DNA is TGCGCCAGCACTAGGCTAGCGGAGCCGAGCTCCTACAATGAGCAGTTCTTC.